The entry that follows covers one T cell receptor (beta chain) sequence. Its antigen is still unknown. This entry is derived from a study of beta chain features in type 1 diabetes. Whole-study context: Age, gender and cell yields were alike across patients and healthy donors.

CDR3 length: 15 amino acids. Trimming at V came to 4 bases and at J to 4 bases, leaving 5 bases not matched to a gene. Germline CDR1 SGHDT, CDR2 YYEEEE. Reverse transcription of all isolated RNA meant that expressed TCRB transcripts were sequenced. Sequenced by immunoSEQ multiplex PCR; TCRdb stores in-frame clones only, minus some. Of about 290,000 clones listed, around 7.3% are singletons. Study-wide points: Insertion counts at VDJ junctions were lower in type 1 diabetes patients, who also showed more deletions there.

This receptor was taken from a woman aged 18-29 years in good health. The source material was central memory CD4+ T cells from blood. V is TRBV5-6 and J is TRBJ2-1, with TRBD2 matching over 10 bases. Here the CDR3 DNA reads TGTGCCAGCAGCCGTCTAGCGGGAGATTACAATGAGCAGTTCTTC. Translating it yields CASSRLAGDYNEQFF. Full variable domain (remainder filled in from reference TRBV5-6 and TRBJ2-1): DAGVTQSPTHLIKTRGQQVTLRCSPKSGHDTVSWYQQALGQGPQFIFQYYEEEERQRGNFPDRFSGHQFPNYSSELNVNALLLGDSALYLCASSRLAGDYNEQFFGPGTRLTVL.